This TCR beta chain was found in a study of T cells in Graves' hyperthyroidism and ophthalmopathy. This clonotype was counted ten times or more. Researchers took RNA transcripts and amplified the TCR beta CDR3 regions from them. The HTBI primer set was used in a first-round RT-PCR of the TCR CDR3. MiXCR, run by TCRdb on the multiplex PCR reads, gives a single entry per CDR3 protein. The table has over 650,000 distinct CDR3 sequences, about 16% seen once. Trimming cost V 2 bases and J 7 bases; bases outside gene matches: 12. The CDR3 contains 16 residues. The germline gives CDR1 SGDLS, CDR2 YYNGEE. The clonotype was recovered from a man aged 18 to 29 with Graves' hyperthyroidism. Material: blood. This chain uses TRBV9 with TRBJ2-7, with 10 bases matching TRBD1. In DNA, the CDR3 is TGTGCCAGCAGCGTGAGCGGCAGGACAGGGGGTGGTGAGCAGTACTTC. This translates into CASSVSGRTGGGEQYF. The whole variable domain, filled in from reference TRBV9 and TRBJ2-7, reads DSGVTQTPKHLITATGQRVTLRCSPRSGDLSVYWYQQSLDQGLQFLIQYYNGEERAKGNILERFSAQQFPDLHSELNLSSLELGDSALYFCASSVSGRTGGGEQYFGPGTRLTVT.